The rows below give T cell receptor beta chains drawn from one sample of a study of identical twins. One entry per CDR3 protein, called by TCRdb with MiXCR from the 5' RACE reads. The repertoire holds approximately 190,000 distinct CDR3 sequences, with less than 20% as singletons. These data are also associated with another study on T cells expressing NK-cell markers.

Sequencing was carried out using CD8+ T cells sorted from blood. These receptors all stem from a woman aged 18 to 35 in good health. Both conserved end residues are part of each CDR3. Fields, in order: J gene, V gene, D gene, clone size, CDR3 length, CDR3 DNA, CDR3 protein. D genes are given only for firm matches. Expanded clones get a size class; other rows say once, few or many, or leave the size out.

>TRBJ2-3|TRBV7-6|.|.|18
TGTGCCAGCAGCTTTAGGGACAATCGTTTTAATGGAACAGATACGCAGTATTTT
CASSFRDNRFNGTDTQYF
>TRBJ2-5|TRBV20-1|.|few|15
TGCAGTGCTAGGCCAAAGGGGGGCGTCCCAGAGACCCAGTACTTC
CSARPKGGVPETQYF
>TRBJ2-1|TRBV7-2|.|.|15
TGTGCCAGCAGCGCACCCCCGGGAGTTGGCAATGAGCAGTTCTTC
CASSAPPGVGNEQFF
>TRBJ2-7|TRBV9|TRBD1|.|14
TGTGCCAGCAGCGCCGGGACAGGGGAGTCGGAGCAGTACTTC
CASSAGTGESEQYF
>TRBJ2-5|TRBV7-9|.|.|11
TGTGCCAGCAGCACCAGTCAGACCCAGTACTTC
CASSTSQTQYF
>TRBJ2-1|TRBV20-1|TRBD2|few|13
TGCAGCGATAGCGGGAGAGCCTACAATGAGCAGTTCTTC
CSDSGRAYNEQFF
>TRBJ2-5|TRBV12-3/TRBV12-4|TRBD1|.|15
TGTGCCAGCAGTTTCACAGGGGGACTCCAAGAGACCCAGTACTTC
CASSFTGGLQETQYF
>TRBJ2-1|TRBV7-9|TRBD1|few|14
TGTGCCAGCACCAACCCACAGGGGTACAATGAGCAGTTCTTC
CASTNPQGYNEQFF
>TRBJ2-7|TRBV6-1|TRBD2|many|15
TGTGCCAGCAGCCTCGGACTAGCGGGGCCTAACGAGCAGTACTTC
CASSLGLAGPNEQYF
>TRBJ2-3|TRBV29-1|TRBD2|few|15
TGCAGCGTTAAGAGCGGGGGGGCCAAGGCAGATACGCAGTATTTT
CSVKSGGAKADTQYF
>TRBJ2-7|TRBV15|.|.|15
TGTGCCACCAGCACGGAGTGGGCAGATACCTACGAGCAGTACTTC
CATSTEWADTYEQYF
>TRBJ2-1|TRBV12-3/TRBV12-4|TRBD2|.|15
TGTGCCAGCAGTTTTCACACTAGCGGTGATAATGAGCAGTTCTTC
CASSFHTSGDNEQFF
>TRBJ2-1|TRBV6-1|.|.|12
TGTGCCAGCAGTGGGGACACTTGGGAGCAGTTCTTC
CASSGDTWEQFF
>TRBJ2-1|TRBV5-1|TRBD1|few|14
TGCGCCAGCAGCTACGGGACAGGGTCCTATGAGCAGTTCTTC
CASSYGTGSYEQFF
>TRBJ2-5|TRBV2|.|.|12
TGTGCCAGCATTCTAGGTCAGGAGACCCAGTACTTC
CASILGQETQYF
>TRBJ2-1|TRBV5-5|.|few|17
TGTGCCAGCAGCTTGCTTACCCCGGAGGACGACTACAATGAGCAGTTCTTC
CASSLLTPEDDYNEQFF
>TRBJ2-2|TRBV6-6|.|.|13
TGTGCCAGCAGGGACCCGGGAGCCGGGGAGCTGTTTTTT
CASRDPGAGELFF
>TRBJ2-7|TRBV4-2|TRBD1|.|15
TGTGCCAGCAGCCCGACGGACAGGGGGTCCTACGAGCAGTACTTC
CASSPTDRGSYEQYF
>TRBJ2-5|TRBV12-3/TRBV12-4|.|.|13
TGTGCCAGCAGTCCTGACTTGTTGGGGACCCAGTACTTC
CASSPDLLGTQYF
>TRBJ2-1|TRBV11-2|TRBD1|few|16
TGTGCCAGCAGCCCATGGGACAGGGGGGTGGTCGGTGAGCAGTTCTTC
CASSPWDRGVVGEQFF
>TRBJ2-7|TRBV4-3|.|few|13
TGCGCCAGCAGCCCCATTCTCTGGGCCGAGCAGTACTTC
CASSPILWAEQYF
>TRBJ1-1|TRBV20-1|.|.|13
TGCAGTGCTGTACGCAGGGTTGGTACTGAAGCTTTCTTT
CSAVRRVGTEAFF
>TRBJ2-7|TRBV13|TRBD2|few|14
TGTGCCAGCAGCTTCGGGGGGGCGGAACTCGAGCAGTACTTC
CASSFGGAELEQYF
>TRBJ2-1|TRBV29-1|TRBD2|.|14
TGCAGCGTTGAAGGGGTAGCGGGAGAAGTGGAGCAGTTCTTC
CSVEGVAGEVEQFF
>TRBJ2-3|TRBV4-1|TRBD2|once|15
TGCGCCAGCAGCTCGGGGACTAGCGAAGGGGATACGCAGTATTTT
CASSSGTSEGDTQYF
>TRBJ1-2|TRBV6-5|.|.|13
TGTGCCAGCAGTTACAATCGGGGCGGGGGCTACACCTTC
CASSYNRGGGYTF
>TRBJ1-6|TRBV10-2|.|.|15
TGCGCCAGCAGTGAGCAACAGGGATCGGGGTCACCCCTCCACTTT
CASSEQQGSGSPLHF
>TRBJ2-1|TRBV5-1|TRBD2|.|17
TGCGCCAGCAGCGAACTTCCGGGGAGGGGATCCTACAATGAGCAGTTCTTC
CASSELPGRGSYNEQFF
>TRBJ1-2|TRBV12-3/TRBV12-4|.|.|13
TGTGCCAGCAGTTTTCCGGCCCTTTATGGCTACACCTTC
CASSFPALYGYTF
>TRBJ2-7|TRBV6-5|.|many|12
TGTGCCAGCAGTTACGGGCTTACCGAGCAGTACTTC
CASSYGLTEQYF
>TRBJ2-2|TRBV7-9|TRBD2|few|16
TGTGCCAGCAGCTTGACTAGCGGGATATTATCCGGGGAGCTGTTTTTT
CASSLTSGILSGELFF
>TRBJ1-2|TRBV3-1|.|.|14
TGTGCCAGCAGCAACCAGACACACCCCGATGGCTACACCTTC
CASSNQTHPDGYTF